Below are 21 T cell receptor beta chains sequenced from a single sample in a study of low-dose radiotherapy and immunotherapy resistance in tumors. The time point was: before trial treatment. Priming of first-strand cDNA relied on TRAV- and TRBV-specific primers (covering alpha and beta chains). Both a constant-region primer and a V-primer adapter served to amplify TCRs across roughly 20 PCR cycles. In TCRdb, the reads were re-called with MiXCR into one record per CDR3 protein. The sample records under 95,000 distinct CDR3 sequences, 15% to 20% being singletons. Sequenced here: PBMCs, sampled before treatment. These receptors came from a male donor with prostate cancer.

This clonotype was counted a few times. This may arise from a read error, as a much more abundant clone is one base away. This chain connects TRBV19 to TRBJ2-7; possibly TRBD1 or TRBD2 for D (6 bases each). TRBJ2-1 explains the end of the DNA better; the J call may be wrong. The CDR3 extends over 13 amino acids. CDR1 and CDR2 from the germline V gene are LNHDA and SQIVND (reference sequence). The CDR3 nucleotides are TGTGCCAGTTCCGATAGGGGGGCCGGCGAGCAGTTCTTC. Its translation is CASSDRGAGEQFF.

This clonotype was detected ten times or more. The chain recombines TRBV5-1 with TRBJ1-1, with D possibly TRBD1 on 5 matching bases. This CDR3 spans 14 amino acids. Trimming stripped 3 bases from V and 0 bases from J, with 9 bases between. Per the germline V gene, CDR1 is SGHRS and CDR2 is YFSETQ. The DNA of the CDR3 is TGCGCCAGCAGCTCCGACAGCATGAACACTGAAGCTTTCTTT. Protein: CASSSDSMNTEAFF. Looking up the rest from reference TRBV5-1 and TRBJ1-1 gives the full variable domain: KAGVTQTPRYLIKTRGQQVTLSCSPISGHRSVSWYQQTPGQGLQFLFEYFSETQRNKGNFPGRFSGRQFSNSRSEMNVSTLELGDSALYLCASSSDSMNTEAFFGQGTRLTVV.

There are many counts of this clonotype. The chain combines TRBV13 with TRBJ2-7; TRBD1 matches at 8 bases. V lost 4 bases, J lost 3 bases, and 8 bases stayed unmatched. Germline CDR1 reads PRHDT; CDR2 reads FYEKMQ (reference sequence). This CDR3 comprises 15 residues. CDR3 nucleotides: TGTGCCAGCAGCTCAGTCCCTGGACAGGGCTACGAGCAGTACTTC. The encoded protein is CASSSVPGQGYEQYF.

The chain combines TRBV6-2 or TRBV6-3 with TRBJ2-5, with D maybe TRBD2 (6 bases). V lost 6 bases and J 14 bases, leaving 16 bases between the germline ends. CDR3 length equals 11 residues. Germline V gene lookup returns CDR1 MNHEY and CDR2 SVGEGT. The CDR3 DNA follows: TGTGCCAGCAGGGCCCCGGGACTCGATTACTTC. Translating it yields CASRAPGLDYF.

In its sample, this clonotype was seen many times. The chain links TRBV6-2 or TRBV6-3 to TRBJ2-2, with 11 bases aligning to TRBD2. The V gene's germline CDR1 is MNHEY and CDR2 SVGEGT. Losses at the gene ends were 6 bases for V and 6 bases for J; bases not matched to a gene: 9. CDR3 length: 16 residues. The CDR3: CASSLTSGGWSGELFF. In nucleotides, the CDR3 is TGTGCCAGCAGCTTAACTAGCGGGGGCTGGTCCGGGGAGCTGTTTTTT.

This clonotype appeared many times. The V gene is TRBV19, the J gene TRBJ2-7, with D hard to call. Germline-derived CDR1 and CDR2 are LNHDA and SQIVND (reference sequence). V lost 6 bases and J 3 bases, leaving 9 bases between the germline ends. This CDR3 region has 12 residues. The CDR3 loop is CASSPPGYEQYF. The CDR3, as DNA: TGTGCCAGTAGCCCCCCAGGCTACGAGCAGTACTTC.

At least ten counts were recorded for this clonotype. The J gene is TRBJ2-1, the V gene TRBV6-6; a possible D gene is TRBD2 (5 bases). Germline lookup yields CDR1 MNHNY and CDR2 SVGAGI (reference sequence). The CDR3 is 14 amino acids. V was cut by 6 bases and J by 0 bases, with 9 bases left in between. The CDR3 sequence: CASRVGSSYNEQFF. CDR3 coding DNA: TGTGCCAGCAGAGTGGGGAGCTCCTACAATGAGCAGTTCTTC.

This clonotype was seen repeatedly, ten times or more. J is TRBJ2-5 and V is TRBV12-3 or TRBV12-4; D is undetermined. Trimming removed 3 bases from V and 5 bases from J, with 13 bases in between. The CDR3 covers 14 residues. In DNA form, the CDR3 reads TGTGCCAGCAGTTTTCCCCCGGGTTTCGAGACCCAGTACTTC. It is translated as CASSFPPGFETQYF.

As for this clonotype: Since a much larger clone is just one base distant, this may be a read error. The chain uses TRBV12-2 and TRBJ2-5; the table's D gene call, TRBD1, was not cross checked with the DNA. TRBV12-2 is termed a pseudogene. CDR3 size: 13 residues. CDR3 loop: CASSLSGVETQYF. CDR3 coding DNA: TGTGCCAGCAGCCTCTCAGGGGTAGAGACCCAGTACTTC.

The chain carries TRBV10-3 and TRBJ2-3, with D perhaps matching TRBD1 or TRBD2 (5 bases each). Germline V gene sequence: CDR1 ENHRY, CDR2 SYGVKD. Trimming took off 10 bases at V and 6 bases at J, with 14 bases between the two ends. CDR3 length: 12 amino acids. The CDR3 loop is CATHGGDDTQYF. Here the CDR3 DNA reads TGTGCCACCCATGGGGGTGATGATACGCAGTATTTT.

This clonotype was observed at least ten times. The genes are TRBV20-1 and TRBJ2-5; D remains unclear. V dropped 4 bases and J dropped 1 base, with 13 bases sitting between them. Germline loops: CDR1 DFQATT, CDR2 SNEGSKA (reference sequence). This CDR3 region has 14 residues. The CDR3 loop reads CSAIGSLTQETQYF. CDR3 in DNA: TGCAGTGCTATCGGAAGCCTAACCCAAGAGACCCAGTACTTC.

This clonotype was detected many times. This chain links TRBV29-1 with TRBJ2-3; 7 bases fit TRBD2. Germline loops: CDR1 SQVTM, CDR2 ANQGSEA. The CDR3 sequence is 15 residues long. Trimming removed 5 bases from V and 5 bases from J; junction bases left unmatched: 13. CDR3 protein: CSVRGEGPPRDTQYF. The CDR3 DNA sequence: TGCAGCGTTCGGGGGGAGGGGCCGCCGAGAGATACGCAGTATTTT.

The J gene is TRBJ2-1, the V gene TRBV5-1; 10 positions agree with TRBD2. This CDR3 contains 15 residues. The V and J ends lost 4 bases and 5 bases, in that order; junction bases with no gene match: 6. CDR1 and CDR2 from the germline V gene are SGHRS and YFSETQ. The CDR3 loop is CASSQTSGANNEQFF. In DNA form, the CDR3 reads TGCGCCAGCAGCCAAACTAGCGGGGCTAACAATGAGCAGTTCTTC. The full variable domain, in which reference TRBV5-1 and TRBJ2-1 provide the parts outside the CDR3, is KAGVTQTPRYLIKTRGQQVTLSCSPISGHRSVSWYQQTPGQGLQFLFEYFSETQRNKGNFPGRFSGRQFSNSRSEMNVSTLELGDSALYLCASSQTSGANNEQFFGPGTRLTVL.

This clonotype was detected only once. The V and J genes are TRBV5-1 and TRBJ2-2, with a possible D match to TRBD1 (6 bases). Per the germline V gene, CDR1 is SGHRS and CDR2 is YFSETQ. Trimming took off 4 bases at V and 8 bases at J, with 18 bases between the two ends. The CDR3 length is 15 residues. The CDR3 sequence: CASSLSAGETGELFF. DNA for the CDR3: TGCGCCAGCAGCCTATCAGCAGGGGAAACGGGGGAGCTGTTTTTT.

V gene TRBV20-1 combines with J gene TRBJ2-5; 7 bases align to TRBD2. The CDR3 runs 13 residues. The J segment lost 2 bases and the V segment lost 4 bases, leaving 4 bases of the junction unmatched. Germline CDR1 is DFQATT and CDR2 is SNEGSKA (reference sequence). Here the CDR3 reads CSATREGQETQYF. CDR3 bases: TGCAGTGCTACGAGGGAGGGGCAAGAGACCCAGTACTTC.

The chain joins TRBV13 to TRBJ2-2, with TRBD1 identical over 8 bases. The CDR3 is made up of 15 amino acids. V lost 5 bases to trimming and J lost 4 bases; unmatched junction nucleotides: 6. Germline CDR1 is PRHDT and CDR2 is FYEKMQ (reference sequence). The CDR3 DNA reads as TGTGCCAGCAGCGCCTACAGGGGGTCCACCGGGGAGCTGTTTTTT. Protein: CASSAYRGSTGELFF.

This clonotype has ten or more counts. The chain recombines TRBV7-2 with TRBJ2-2; D not certain. The germline gives CDR1 SGHTA, CDR2 FQGNSA. V was pared by 5 bases and J by 2 bases, with 6 bases between. CDR3 size: 13 residues. CDR3 region: CASSHPNTGELFF. Here the CDR3 DNA reads TGTGCCAGCAGCCACCCCAACACCGGGGAGCTGTTTTTT.

This clonotype came up many times. The chain combines TRBV4-1 with TRBJ1-3; 9 nucleotides align to TRBD1. CDR3 length equals 16 residues. The trim removed 4 bases at V and 2 bases at J, leaving 6 bases unmatched. Germline CDR1 is MGHRA and CDR2 is YSYEKL. The CDR3 spells CASSPSQGAAGNTIYF. DNA of the CDR3: TGCGCCAGCAGCCCGTCACAGGGGGCGGCTGGAAACACCATATATTTT.

This clonotype was seen many times. The V gene is TRBV27, the J gene TRBJ1-4; D is unclear. CDR1 is MNHEY, CDR2 SMNVEV, per germline (reference sequence). CDR3 size: 12 residues. Trimming left V 3 bases short and J 11 bases short, with 10 bases between. CDR3 in amino acids: CASSFGGKKLFF. CDR3 coding DNA: TGTGCCAGCAGTTTCGGCGGGAAGAAACTGTTTTTT. Based on the CDR3 plus reference TRBV27 and TRBJ1-4, the full variable domain is EAQVTQNPRYLITVTGKKLTVTCSQNMNHEYMSWYRQDPGLGLRQIYYSMNVEVTDKGDVPEGYKVSRKEKRNFPLILESPSPNQTSLYFCASSFGGKKLFFGSGTQLSVL.

The gene calls are TRBV2 and TRBJ2-2, with D possibly being TRBD1 (5 bases). The CDR3 extends over 13 amino acids. The germline V gene encodes CDR1 SNHLY and CDR2 FYNNEI. Trimming shortened V by 7 bases and J by 6 bases, and 12 bases separated the two germline ends. Here the CDR3 reads CASKTQGSGELFF. The CDR3 DNA reads as TGTGCCAGCAAGACGCAGGGTTCCGGGGAGCTGTTTTTT.

The chain couples TRBV6-6 to TRBJ1-5; 7 bases match TRBD1. The CDR3 has 16 amino acids. V dropped 0 bases and J dropped 2; count of bases not matched to a gene: 4. CDR1 and CDR2 (germline): MNHNY, SVGAGI (reference sequence). This CDR3 is CASSYSGGGGNQPQHF. The CDR3 nucleotides are TGTGCCAGCAGTTACTCAGGGGGCGGTGGCAATCAGCCCCAGCATTTT.